This T cell receptor beta chain emerged from a study of identical twins. Per the germline V gene, CDR1 is LGHNA and CDR2 is YNFKEQ. V lost 0 bases and J lost 3, with 18 bases in between. The CDR3 has 17 residues. Overall study results and limits: The authors noted that invariant MAIT and iNKT cells could partly confound zero-insertion analyses.

TCRdb recomputed calls from the 5' RACE reads with MiXCR, one row per CDR3 protein. The sample holds more than 600,000 distinct CDR3 sequences; 15% to 20% are singletons and the top ten take around 13%. This clonotype was seen repeatedly, ten times or more. Its antigen is undetermined. These data also formed part of another study, on T cells expressing NK-cell markers. Per that study: Dominant NKG2C+ clonotype frequencies of roughly 1.0-7.5% of CD8+ T cells were measured in more than five donors. Once again these clonotypes came out on top in the CD3+CD56-NKG2C+ fraction of several donors.

Sequencing used PBMCs. This TCR derives from a woman younger than 30 in good health. This sequence joins TRBV4-2 and TRBJ2-7, with D possibly being TRBD1 or TRBD2 (5 bases each). CDR3 sequence: CASSQDQGTGRIYEQYF. In DNA, the CDR3 is TGTGCCAGCAGCCAAGATCAAGGAACGGGACGGATCTACGAGCAGTACTTC.